This T cell receptor (beta chain) was recorded in a study of cytomegalovirus exposure and HLA in healthy donors. Study outcomes and limitations: A prior analysis recorded that most TCR beta V segments were productive about 87% or about 30% of the time.

Worth noting for this clone: Its antigen is not known.

The PCR employed 60 Vbeta primers together with 13 Jbeta primers. Clones were read by immunoSEQ multiplex PCR, and TCRdb kept only the in-frame ones, dropping some. The data contain under 150,000 clones, about 80% of them seen just once; the ten biggest clones take up roughly 2.5%. With 3 bases removed from V and 3 bases from J, the gap between germline ends came to 17 bases. The CDR3 length is 16 residues. Germline CDR1 reads MDHEN; CDR2 reads SYDVKM. Although they were nominally healthy when sampled, donors likely had unrecorded immune exposures. The chain employs TRBV28 and TRBJ1-2; weak D call: TRBD1 (5 bases). Sequencing used PBMCs. This receptor was obtained from a man younger than 45 in good health and CMV-seronegative. The DNA for the CDR3 is TGTGCCAGCAGTTTCTCGGCAGGGAAATTTGACTATGGCTACACCTTC. The encoded protein is CASSFSAGKFDYGYTF.